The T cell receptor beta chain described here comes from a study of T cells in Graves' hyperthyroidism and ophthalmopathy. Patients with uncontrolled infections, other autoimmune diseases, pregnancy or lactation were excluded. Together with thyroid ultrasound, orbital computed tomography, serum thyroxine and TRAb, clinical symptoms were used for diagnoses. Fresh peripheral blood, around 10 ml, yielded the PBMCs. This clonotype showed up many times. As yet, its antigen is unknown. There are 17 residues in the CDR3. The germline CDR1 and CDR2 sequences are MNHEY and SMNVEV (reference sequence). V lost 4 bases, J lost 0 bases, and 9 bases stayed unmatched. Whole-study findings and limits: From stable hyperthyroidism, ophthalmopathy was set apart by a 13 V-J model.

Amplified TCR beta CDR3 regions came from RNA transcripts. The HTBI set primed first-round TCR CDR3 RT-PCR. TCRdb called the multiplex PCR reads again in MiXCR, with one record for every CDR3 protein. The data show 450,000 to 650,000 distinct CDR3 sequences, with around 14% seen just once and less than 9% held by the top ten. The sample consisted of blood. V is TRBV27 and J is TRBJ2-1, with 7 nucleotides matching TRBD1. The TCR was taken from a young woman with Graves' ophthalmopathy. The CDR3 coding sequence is TGTGCCAGCAGTTCCCGACAGGGATCAAGCTCCTACAATGAGCAGTTCTTC. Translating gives CASSSRQGSSSYNEQFF.